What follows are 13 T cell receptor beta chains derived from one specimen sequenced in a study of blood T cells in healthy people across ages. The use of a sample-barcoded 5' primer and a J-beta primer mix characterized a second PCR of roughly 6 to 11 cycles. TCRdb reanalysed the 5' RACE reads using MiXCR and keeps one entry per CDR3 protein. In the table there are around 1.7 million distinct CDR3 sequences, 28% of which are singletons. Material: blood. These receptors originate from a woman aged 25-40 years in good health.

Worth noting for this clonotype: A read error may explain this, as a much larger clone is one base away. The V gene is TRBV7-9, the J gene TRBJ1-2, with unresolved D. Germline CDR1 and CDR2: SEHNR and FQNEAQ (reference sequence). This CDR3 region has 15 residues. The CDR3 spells CASILGRNPNYGYTF. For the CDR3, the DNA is TGTGCCAGCATCTTAGGCAGAAACCCTAACTATGGCTACACCTTC.

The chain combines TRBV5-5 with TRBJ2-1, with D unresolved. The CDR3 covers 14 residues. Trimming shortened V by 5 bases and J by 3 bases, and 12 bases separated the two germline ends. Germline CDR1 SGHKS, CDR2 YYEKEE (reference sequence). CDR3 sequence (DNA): TGTGCCAGCAGAATTGCTAACAGCTACAATGAGCAGTTCTTC. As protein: CASRIANSYNEQFF. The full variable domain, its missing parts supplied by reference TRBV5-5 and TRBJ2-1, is DAGVTQSPTHLIKTRGQQVTLRCSPISGHKSVSWYQQVLGQGPQFIFQYYEKEERGRGNFPDRFSARQFPNYSSELNVNALLLGDSALYLCASRIANSYNEQFFGPGTRLTVL.

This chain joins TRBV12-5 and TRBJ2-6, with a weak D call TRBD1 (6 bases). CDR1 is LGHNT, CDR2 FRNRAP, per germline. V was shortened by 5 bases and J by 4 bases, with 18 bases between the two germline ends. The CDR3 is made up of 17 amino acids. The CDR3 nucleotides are TGTGCTAGTGGTGAAGACAGGTTAAGTCCCGGGGCCAACGTCCTGACTTTC. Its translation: CASGEDRLSPGANVLTF.

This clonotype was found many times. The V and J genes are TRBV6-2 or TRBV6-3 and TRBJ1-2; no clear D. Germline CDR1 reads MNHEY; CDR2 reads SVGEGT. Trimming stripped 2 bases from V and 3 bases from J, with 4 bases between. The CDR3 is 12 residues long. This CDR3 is CASSYTDYGYTF. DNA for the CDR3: TGTGCCAGCAGTTACACCGACTATGGCTACACCTTC.

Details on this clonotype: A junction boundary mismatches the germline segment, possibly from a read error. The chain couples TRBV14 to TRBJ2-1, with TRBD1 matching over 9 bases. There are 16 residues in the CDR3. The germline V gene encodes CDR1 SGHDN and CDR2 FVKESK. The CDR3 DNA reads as TGTGCCAGCAGCCAAAGGGACAGGGTTGGCTACAATGAGCTGTTCTTC. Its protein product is CASSQRDRVGYNELFF.

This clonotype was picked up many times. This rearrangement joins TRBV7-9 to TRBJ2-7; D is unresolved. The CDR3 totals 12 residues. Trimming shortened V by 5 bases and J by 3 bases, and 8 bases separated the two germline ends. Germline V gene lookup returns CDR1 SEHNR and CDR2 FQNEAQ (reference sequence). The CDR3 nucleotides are TGTGCCAGCAGCATCGAAGTCTACGAGCAGTACTTC. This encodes CASSIEVYEQYF.

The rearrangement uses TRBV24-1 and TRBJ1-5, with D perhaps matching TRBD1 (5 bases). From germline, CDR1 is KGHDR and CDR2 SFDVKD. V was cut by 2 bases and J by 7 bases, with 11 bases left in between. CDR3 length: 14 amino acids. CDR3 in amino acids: CATSDSGTKQPQHF. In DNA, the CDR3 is TGTGCCACCAGTGATTCCGGGACGAAACAGCCCCAGCATTTT.

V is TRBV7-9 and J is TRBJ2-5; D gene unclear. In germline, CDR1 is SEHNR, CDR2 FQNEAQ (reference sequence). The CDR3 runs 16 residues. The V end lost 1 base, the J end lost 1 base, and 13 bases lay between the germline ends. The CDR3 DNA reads TGTGCCAGCAGCTTAGGGTTTATCGCAGCCCAAGAGACCCAGTACTTC. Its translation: CASSLGFIAAQETQYF.

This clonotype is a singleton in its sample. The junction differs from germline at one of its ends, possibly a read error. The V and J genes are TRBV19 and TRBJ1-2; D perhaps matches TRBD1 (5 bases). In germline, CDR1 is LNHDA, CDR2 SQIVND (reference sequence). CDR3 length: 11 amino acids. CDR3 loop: CAGVGDYGHTF. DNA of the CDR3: TGTGCCGGGGTCGGGGACTATGGCCACACCTTC.

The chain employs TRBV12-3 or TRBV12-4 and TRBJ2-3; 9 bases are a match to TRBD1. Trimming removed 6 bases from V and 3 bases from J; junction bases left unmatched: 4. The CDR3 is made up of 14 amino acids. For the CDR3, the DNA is TGTGCCAGCAGAACAGGGGGCCGGACAGATACGCAGTATTTT. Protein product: CASRTGGRTDTQYF.

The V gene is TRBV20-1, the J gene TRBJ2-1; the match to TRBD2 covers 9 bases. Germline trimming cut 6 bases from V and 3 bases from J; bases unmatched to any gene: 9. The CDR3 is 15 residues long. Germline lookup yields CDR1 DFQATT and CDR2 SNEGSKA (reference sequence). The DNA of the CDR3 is TGCAGTGCCGGCGCGGCGGGAGGGATCTACAATGAGCAGTTCTTC. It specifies CSAGAAGGIYNEQFF.

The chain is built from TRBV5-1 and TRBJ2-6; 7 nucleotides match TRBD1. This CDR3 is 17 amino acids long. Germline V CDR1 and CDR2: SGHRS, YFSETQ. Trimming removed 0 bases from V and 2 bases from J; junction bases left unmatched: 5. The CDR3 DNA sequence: TGCGCCAGCAGCTTGGCGGCAGGGACAGCTGGGGCCAACGTCCTGACTTTC. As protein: CASSLAAGTAGANVLTF.

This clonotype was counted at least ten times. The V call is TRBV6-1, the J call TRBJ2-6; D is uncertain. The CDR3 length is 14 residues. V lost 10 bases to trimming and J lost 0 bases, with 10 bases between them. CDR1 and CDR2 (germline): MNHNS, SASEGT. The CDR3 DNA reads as TGTGCCACCCGTACCTACTCTGGGGCCAACGTCCTGACTTTC. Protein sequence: CATRTYSGANVLTF.